These 8 T cell receptor beta chains share one sample of origin, sequenced in a study of cytomegalovirus exposure and HLA in healthy donors. This table comes from immunoSEQ multiplex PCR, and its TCRdb copy is limited to in-frame clones, with some not included. The table includes about 240,000 clones, around 88% detected once. Sequencing was carried out using PBMCs. The receptor source for this set is a woman younger than 45 in good health and CMV-seropositive.

This chain links TRBV2 with TRBJ1-5; 8 bases line up with TRBD1. The V gene's germline CDR1 is SNHLY and CDR2 FYNNEI. This CDR3 has 16 amino acids. V shed 2 bases, J shed 5 bases, and the junction held 8 bases outside the gene matches. The CDR3 region has the DNA TGTGCCAGCAGTGAATTGACAGGGGACTTTTATCAGCCCCAGCATTTT. It is translated as CASSELTGDFYQPQHF.

This clone was seen once. V usage is TRBV5-1 and J usage is TRBJ1-4, with 8 nucleotides matching TRBD1. Germline CDR1 SGHRS, CDR2 YFSETQ. The trim removed 3 bases at V and 0 bases at J, leaving 7 bases unmatched. There are 17 residues in the CDR3. CDR3 nucleotides: TGCGCCAGCAGCTCCCTTCCACAGGGGGCAACTAATGAAAAACTGTTTTTT. As protein: CASSSLPQGATNEKLFF.

V and J are TRBV10-3 and TRBJ1-2; 8 bases fit TRBD1. After removal of 6 bases from V and 7 bases from J, the junction contained 10 bases not matched to a gene. Germline V gene data show CDR1 as ENHRY and CDR2 as SYGVKD. CDR3 length equals 14 residues. The CDR3 sequence: CAISRGTGEGGYTF. For the CDR3, the DNA is TGTGCCATCAGCCGGGGGACAGGTGAGGGTGGCTACACCTTC.

This clone was observed a handful of times. The rearrangement joins TRBV4-2 to TRBJ2-4; weak D call: TRBD2 (6 bases). This CDR3 region has 14 residues. Germline V gives CDR1 LGHNA, CDR2 YNFKEQ. The V end lost 0 bases, the J end lost 7 bases, and 10 bases lay between the germline ends. CDR3 coding DNA: TGTGCCAGCAGCCAAGATCCGGAGGGGAACATTCAGTACTTC. Translated, it gives CASSQDPEGNIQYF.

CDR3 region: CACSVGLAGVGRRETQYF. CDR3 coding DNA: TGTGCCTGTTCCGTGGGACTAGCGGGAGTGGGCAGGCGGGAGACCCAGTACTTC. This chain uses TRBV30 with TRBJ2-5; TRBD2 matches 14 bases. CDR1 GTSNPN and CDR2 SVGIG come from the germline V gene (reference sequence). The V gene end was trimmed by 6 bases and the J gene end by 5 bases; junction bases not matched to a gene: 17. The CDR3 consists of 18 residues.

The chain uses TRBV23-1 and TRBJ2-7, with TRBD1 as a possible D gene (6 bases). TRBV23-1 is placed among ORFs of uncertain function. Between the trimmed V and J ends, which lost 2 bases and 2 bases, there was a span of 13 bases. The CDR3 loop spans 15 amino acids. The CDR3 sequence is CASSQVGAKAYEQYF. In nucleotides, the CDR3 is TGCGCCAGCAGTCAAGTGGGGGCCAAGGCCTACGAGCAGTACTTC.

The chain has TRBV5-1 and TRBJ2-3, with D perhaps matching TRBD2 (6 bases). This CDR3 has 14 residues. Germline CDR1 and CDR2: SGHRS and YFSETQ. V lost 0 bases and J 4 bases, leaving 9 bases between the germline ends. This CDR3 reads CASSLGGTSDTQYF. DNA of the CDR3: TGCGCCAGCAGCTTGGGGGGGACTTCAGATACGCAGTATTTT.

V usage is TRBV28 and J usage is TRBJ1-2; maybe TRBD1 (6 bases). This CDR3 has 16 residues. The germline V and J ends were trimmed by 5 bases and 8 bases, with 24 bases remaining between them. CDR1 is MDHEN, CDR2 SYDVKM, per germline. CDR3 nucleotides: TGTGCCAGCAGTCCTAATACAGGGTGGACAGACCAAGGCTACACCTTC. Its translation is CASSPNTGWTDQGYTF.